Shown below are 6 T cell receptor beta chains from a single sample sequenced in a study of T cells in Graves' hyperthyroidism and ophthalmopathy (dated by TCRdb to between 2018 and 2020). The library relied on multiplex PCR. Sequencing used an Illumina HiSeq 2000. The TCR beta CDR3 regions were amplified from RNA transcripts. The first round of RT-PCR for the TCR CDR3 was performed with the HTBI primer set and the Qiagen OneStep RT-PCR kit. TCRdb trimmed the raw reads at Q25, called clones with MiXCR and kept productive beta chains. Rows matching on CDR3 protein sequence are summarized as one entry with the most common DNA and genes. In this sample the table shows fewer than 350,000 distinct CDR3 sequences, 13% of which occur a single time. Together, the top ten hold 6% to 8% of the sample. The material sequenced was blood. Every receptor here comes from a woman in her thirties with Graves' hyperthyroidism that later progressed to Graves' ophthalmopathy.

This chain joins TRBV28 and TRBJ2-1; 10 bases align to TRBD2. The CDR3 has 17 amino acids. CDR1 and CDR2 from the germline V gene are MDHEN and SYDVKM. Germline trimming cut 4 bases from V and 5 bases from J; bases unmatched to any gene: 11. The CDR3 nucleotides read TGTGCCAGCAGTTCGGGGCTAGCGGGGGCCCCCCACAATGAGCAGTTCTTC. It specifies CASSSGLAGAPHNEQFF.

The rearrangement uses TRBV13 and TRBJ2-5; a weak D match, TRBD2 (6 bases). The CDR3 extends over 14 amino acids. Germline V CDR1 and CDR2: PRHDT, FYEKMQ (reference sequence). Deletions cut 0 bases from V and 2 bases from J, with 7 bases between. The CDR3 DNA reads TGTGCCAGCAGCTTAGGTCGGGAGCAAGAGACCCAGTACTTC. This codes for CASSLGREQETQYF.

Only a few counts were recorded for this clonotype. The V and J genes are TRBV24-1 and TRBJ1-5; D may be TRBD1 (6 bases). CDR1 and CDR2 from the germline V gene are KGHDR and SFDVKD. V lost 5 bases and J 6 bases, leaving 13 bases between the germline ends. CDR3 length: 14 amino acids. CDR3 sequence reads: CATSANRVAQPQHF. DNA for the CDR3: TGTGCCACCAGTGCGAACAGGGTTGCTCAGCCCCAGCATTTT.

This clonotype was recorded at least ten times. The V gene is TRBV7-3, the J gene TRBJ2-2, with TRBD1 matching over 10 bases. The V segment lost 1 base and the J segment 6 bases; nucleotides outside the gene matches: 8. Germline CDR1 SGHTA, CDR2 FQGTGA. This CDR3 contains 17 residues. The DNA of the CDR3 is TGTGCCAGCAGCTTAATGCTGGGGACAGGGGTTGCCGGGGAGCTGTTTTTT. It specifies CASSLMLGTGVAGELFF.

This clonotype occurred a few times. The V and J genes are TRBV2 and TRBJ2-1; tentatively, D is TRBD2 (5 bases). CDR1 and CDR2 from the germline V gene are SNHLY and FYNNEI. Trimming removed 5 bases at V and 5 bases at J, with 19 bases between. The CDR3 runs to 16 residues. DNA for the CDR3: TGTGCCAGCAGTCTTTCGGGGATCTCAAGGGACAATGAGCAGTTCTTC. This translates into CASSLSGISRDNEQFF.

The table lists this clonotype with many counts. The rearrangement joins TRBV27 to TRBJ1-2; weak D call: TRBD1 (6 bases). Germline V gives CDR1 MNHEY, CDR2 SMNVEV (reference sequence). Trimming removed 7 bases at V and 2 bases at J, with 8 bases between. The CDR3 is 12 amino acids. This CDR3 reads CASKGGNYGYTF. Written as DNA, the CDR3 is TGTGCCAGCAAAGGGGGGAACTATGGCTACACCTTC.